Listed here is a single T cell receptor beta chain. Its antigen is not identified. The data stem from a study of T cells expressing NK-cell markers. At the level of the study: The TCR beta repertoires were obtained from sorted CD3+CD56+NKG2C+, CD3+CD56+NKG2C- and CD3+CD56-NKG2C+ T cells. Seropositivity for HCMV was found in seven of the eight sequenced donors, with one seronegative.

General study points: A few of the donors also had these clonotypes leading their CD3+CD56-NKG2C+ fraction. The HCMV specificity of the expanded NKG2C+ T cell clones stayed unresolved.

This CDR3 is 12 amino acids long. TCRdb reprocessed the 5' RACE reads and reports one entry per CDR3 protein, with no DNA. The sample's table shows approximately 440,000 distinct CDR3 sequences. The sample consisted of blood T cells: a sorted CD56 or NKG2C T cell subset, CD4+ or CD8+ T cells, or bulk PBMC T cells (not recorded which). This receptor was obtained from a woman aged 45-60 years in good health. This chain connects TRBV12-3 or TRBV12-4 to TRBJ2-5; TCRdb returns TRBD2, unconfirmable since there is no DNA. The CDR3 loop reads CASSLLDQTQYF.